This TCR beta chain appears in the sequencing data of a study of blood T cell repertoires in COVID-19. In the source study's methods: Counts of nucleated cells, estimated from reference gene primer amplification, were obtained. The protocol was immunoSEQ multiplex PCR, while the TCRdb copy is restricted to in-frame clones and leaves out a portion. V, J and clone size reflect that table, while D and trimming were determined from the DNA. This table has 300,000 to 350,000 clones, around 91% appearing once. Trimming cost V 0 bases and J 8 bases, with 5 bases left between them. CDR1 SNHLY and CDR2 FYNNEI come from the germline V gene. This CDR3 contains 12 residues.

This rearrangement joins TRBV2 to TRBJ2-1; TRBD1 might be the D (5 bases). This TCR came from a woman between 18 and 29 years old with acute COVID-19. Sequencing was carried out using PBMCs or T cells enriched from blood (not recorded which). Here the CDR3 reads CASSEAQDEQFF. The CDR3 nucleotides are TGTGCCAGCAGTGAAGCACAGGATGAGCAGTTCTTC. Drawing the rest from reference TRBV2 and TRBJ2-1, the complete variable domain is EPEVTQTPSHQVTQMGQEVILRCVPISNHLYFYWYRQILGQKVEFLVSFYNNEISEKSEIFDDQFSVERPDGSNFTLKIRSTKLEDSAMYFCASSEAQDEQFFGPGTRLTVL.